This entry describes one T cell receptor (beta chain). Its antigen remains unknown. This record comes from a study of cytomegalovirus exposure and HLA in healthy donors. Study context: The study's early data release held roughly 90 million unique TCRs from HLA-typed donors.

CDR3 length equals 14 residues. The trim removed 7 bases at V and 0 bases at J, leaving 4 bases unmatched. From germline, CDR1 is ENHRY and CDR2 SYGVKD. Study findings and constraints: CMV serostatus was the sole immune exposure data available. TCR beta sequences numbering over 15,000 were associated with HLA alleles at 0.05 false discovery rate in a later analysis.

The PCR was carried out with 60 Vbeta primers and 13 Jbeta primers. Libraries were prepared by immunoSEQ multiplex PCR; TCRdb keeps only in-frame clonotypes and omits some of them. The data show under 300,000 clones, 86% seen once. The chain combines TRBV10-3 with TRBJ1-1; 8 nucleotides align to TRBD1. The sample taken for sequencing was PBMCs. The TCR originated in a middle-aged man in good health and CMV-seropositive. The CDR3 spells CAINGTGMNTEAFF. The CDR3 DNA follows: TGTGCCATCAATGGGACAGGTATGAACACTGAAGCTTTCTTT.